This T cell receptor beta chain was captured by sequencing in a study of T cell changes during pregnancy in multiple sclerosis. The CDR3 is 15 residues long. From germline, CDR1 is SEHNR and CDR2 FQNEAQ (reference sequence). Unmatched junction bases numbered 4, after V lost 1 base and J lost 2 bases. Only in-frame clones appear in the TCRdb table, and some are missing; sequencing was by immunoSEQ multiplex PCR. Of 40,000 to 50,000 clones in the sample, roughly 87% were seen once. This chain connects TRBV7-9 to TRBJ2-7; TRBD2 aligns across 8 bases. Sequences were derived from CD8+ T cells from peripheral blood mononuclear cells, sampled in the first trimester of pregnancy. The receptor's source is a female donor with multiple sclerosis, enrolled in a pregnancy study. CDR3 region: CASSLVAGNPYEQYF. The CDR3 DNA reads as TGTGCCAGCAGCTTAGTAGCGGGGAATCCCTACGAGCAGTACTTC.